Detailed here is one T cell receptor beta chain. Its specific antigen is unknown. No quality values exist for individual bases; no much larger clone is one base distant. The library was obtained by the immunoSEQ multiplex PCR assay. A mixture of 60 forward primers for TCR Vbeta segments and 13 reverse primers for TCR Jbeta segments was used in the multiplex PCR. Amplification of the CDR3 region of rearranged TCR beta genes was performed with a multiplex PCR assay on genomic DNA. The Illumina HiSeq System was used to sequence the amplified TCR beta libraries as 87-base-pair reads. The original pipeline was this. A later analysis tallied around 82 million unique TCR beta chains across the roughly 610 repertoires, and approximately 12 million of those chains were shared by two or more donors. Raw reads were error-corrected and collapsed into unique sequences with a nearest-neighbor algorithm that merged closely related sequences to remove PCR and sequencing errors. CDR3 sequences were aligned to IMGT reference sequences to assign V, D and J gene segments. For a sequence to be retained, a match of at least six nucleotides was required to both a V gene segment and a J gene segment. A rearrangement counted as productive if the CDR3 had no stop codons and remained in frame with V and J, and every other rearrangement counted as non-productive. Following IMGT convention, CDR3 was defined as the stretch from the second conserved V-encoded cysteine to the conserved J-encoded phenylalanine. The earlier analysis of about 530 of the donors excluded any sequence lacking an unambiguous match to a single V gene segment. In an earlier analysis of approximately 590 of the donors, a V segment was called functional when productive rearrangements were above 56.7%, and segregating when the standard deviation between donors exceeded 5%. A statistical classification framework was built to diagnose cytomegalovirus status from the catalog of TCR beta chain sequences. In a later analysis, V and J genes were assigned by comparing TCR nucleotide sequences against IMGT/GENE-DB human TR gene sequences. Using the TCRdist pipeline, a later analysis assigned CDR3 sequences along with most-parsimonious VDJ recombination scenarios. A later analysis defined each TCR beta chain by its CDR3 amino acid sequence plus V-gene family, and excluded reads lacking a unique V-gene family. As a way to deal with suspected cross-contamination and a sequencing artifact, a later analysis dropped roughly 600 nucleotide sequences that were highly shared and had low generation probability. In a later analysis, a clonal expansion index for each public chain was calculated from normalized within-repertoire ranks of inferred template counts. In a later analysis, generation probabilities were computed with a VDJ recombination model fitted to out-of-frame rearrangements, and the resulting probabilities were checked against IGoR. In a later analysis, TCR-TCR, TCR-HLA and TCR-CMV co-occurrence was scored with hypergeometric tests, and a repertoire-size bias correction was applied to TCR pairs. In a later analysis, false discovery rates were estimated by permuting HLA or CMV assignments 20 times. A later analysis grouped co-occurring TCRs with DBSCAN, adding TCRdist sequence similarity when clustering within HLA-allele-positive subsets. For co-occurrence clustering, repertoires with fewer than 30,000 or more than 120,000 public chains were excluded, along with roughly five repertoires with anomalous nucleotide sharing. What TCRdb holds here is the immuneACCESS table cut down to in-frame rearrangements. Part of the clones is not present; checked against another copy, under half of the missing clones reflect an unresolved V gene, and the others are unexplained. That table supplies the V and J calls and clone size; D and trimming were determined from the DNA. The sample data list around 130,000 clones, and approximately 80% of these were observed just once. The ten largest clones capture approximately 1.7% of the sample.

V ends up 5 bases short and J 8 bases short, with an unmatched junction base count of 8. The germline V gene sets CDR1 to SGHVS and CDR2 to FNYEAQ. Taken from cysteine to phenylalanine, the CDR3 has 13 residues. The retained sequence is limited to the CDR3, 39 bases, with the frame set at the first base. The data were obtained in a study of cytomegalovirus exposure and HLA in healthy donors (dated by TCRdb to the late 2010s). With regard to the full study: An earlier analysis of fewer than 750 of the donors reported about 300 Gb of sequence data and about 120 million unique TCR beta sequences obtained from around 190 million T cells. Roughly 290 gigabases of sequencing data and tens of millions of unique TCR sequences made up an early release that covered 500 to 700 HLA-typed donors. Of the roughly 400 genotyped donors, approximately 82% fell in the genetic ancestry cluster associated with self-reported Caucasian donors. The aim of the study was to test whether cataloging public T cell receptors could identify signatures of past pathogen exposure. Using immunosequencing, the study profiled T cell repertoires from about 620 subjects and related those repertoires to cytomegalovirus serostatus. A separate validation cohort of about 110 different subjects was used in addition to the roughly 640-subject first cohort. High-throughput TCR immunosequencing, statistical association of individual TCRs with disease status, and machine learning were combined to predict cytomegalovirus infection status. A later analysis re-examined previously published TCR beta repertoires from just over 650 donors and added high-resolution HLA genotyping to investigate patterns of TCR occurrence. The later analysis used no new phenotypic data to find candidate immune exposures, relying instead on TCR beta sequences and their occurrence across donors. An earlier analysis of several hundred of the donors used high-throughput TCR beta sequencing to judge whether each TCR beta V gene segment behaved as functional or pseudogenic. Donor age, sex, ethnicity and CMV serostatus were collected together with the repertoire data. Genome-wide SNP genotypes for about three fifths of the 666 donors were used in a later genetic analysis, which treated that subset as a discovery cohort. Every repertoire in the discovery cohort had been generated on one and the same sequencing platform. HLA typing included class I and class II loci at four-digit resolution. Typing coverage varied by locus: roughly 629-630 donors for A, B, C, DRB1 and DQB1; more than 500 for DQA1; about 600 for DPA1; around 490 for DPB1. About five DR-DQ haplotypes were handled as single units for association and clustering because linkage in the cohort was strong. Among roughly 400 genotyped donors of the cohort, an average of around 240,000 unique TCR beta nucleotide sequences were sequenced per donor, about a sixth of them non-productive. Study-wide findings and limitations: Across donors, most TCR sequences were observed very rarely, whereas some public TCRs were present in many individuals. Three of the identified cytomegalovirus-associated TCR beta chains were confirmed in vitro to be specific for cytomegalovirus antigens. Correlated functional status among segregating V segments might reflect linkage disequilibrium, but an unknown experimental factor could not be ruled out. The presence/absence analyses assumed that sequencing depth was roughly uniform across donors, and that assumption may not be true. According to a later analysis, TCR association rates differed among HLA loci, with DRB1 alleles showing the most associated TCRs and HLA-C alleles showing the fewest. The cohort was sequenced for TCR beta chains only, and without alpha or paired-chain data the features that could be detected were limited. In the study, approximately 150 TCR beta chains were listed as associated with cytomegalovirus. In a later analysis, several top co-occurrence clusters were reported to appear linked to parvovirus B19, influenza, CMV and Epstein-Barr virus. The sequencing pipeline was judged likely to have produced a cluster of highly shared sequence variants as a technical artifact. According to the authors, the approach could potentially be generalized to other disease states and immunological phenotypes. According to a later genetic analysis, donors in an Asian-associated ancestry cluster had fewer N-insertions in productive TCRs than the approximately 690-donor mean. The classifier was reported to diagnose cytomegalovirus status with high specificity and sensitivity in both the original and validation cohorts. Because HLA typing was missing for some donors at each locus, association tests included only the typed subset. Most CMV-associated TCR beta chains appeared to be HLA-restricted in a later analysis, and the HLA associations seemed to be driven largely by CMV exposure. In a later analysis, some 18,000 TCR beta sequences were associated with specific HLA alleles at a false discovery rate of 0.05. An association between a missense DCLRE1C variant and V-gene and J-gene trimming of TCR beta chains was found in a later genetic analysis and replicated in an independent cohort. Because counts were too low, approximately 15 rarely observed V segments, including chromosome 9 orphons, were excluded from the earlier analysis of some 590 of the donors. Assigning TCR associations to individual alleles was difficult when HLA alleles, especially DR and DQ, strongly co-occurred. CMV serostatus was the only immune exposure information available for the cohort. In a later analysis, HLA-associated TCR beta chains were found to be more clonally expanded and to have lower generation probabilities than equally common non-associated chains. Broadly in line with IMGT annotations, most TCR beta V segments showed up in productive rearrangements about 87% or about 30% of the time in an earlier analysis of a few hundred of the donors. A further reported finding was that TCR beta sequences accurately predicted the HLA-A and HLA-B alleles for most subjects in the first cohort. Some IMGT-functional V segments, including TRBV6-2 and TRBV6-3, could not be distinguished by the 87-base-pair reads and were therefore excluded.

The cohort comprised hundreds of healthy bone marrow donors. At the time of sampling, all cohort members were nominally healthy, though unrecorded immune exposures were likely present. The donor was CMV seronegative and was included in the group of over 300 seronegative cohort members. A peripheral blood sample was provided by each donor, and peripheral blood mononuclear cells were used for TCR beta sequencing. The Qiagen DNeasy Blood Extraction Kit was used to extract genomic DNA from the blood cell samples. Sample: PBMCs. The receptor was derived from a woman between 40 and 50 years old in good health and CMV-seronegative. The rearranged chain carries TRBV7-6 and TRBJ2-5; 7 bases in between match TRBD1. The encoded CDR3 is CASSLGQRRTQYF. The nucleotides are TGTGCCAGCAGCCTGGGACAGCGGAGAACCCAGTACTTC.